This is a list of T cell receptor beta chains from one sample in a study of blood T cells in healthy people across ages. Each CDR3 protein is one row after TCRdb ran MiXCR on the 5' RACE reads. The sample includes roughly 1,500,000 distinct CDR3 sequences, 30% to 35% of them seen just once. The source material was blood. The receptors were gathered from a woman younger than 45 in good health. Each CDR3 is given with its conserved first and last residue. The order of the fields is CDR3 DNA, CDR3 protein, D gene, clone size, J gene, V gene, CDR3 length. The D gene is left open where the match is weak. Some rows have no size entry. The others give once, few or many, or a class for an expanded clone.

TGTGCCAGCAGCCAAACCTGGGACACTGAAGCTTTCTTT,CASSQTWDTEAFF,-,few,TRBJ1-1,TRBV14,13
TGTGCCAGCAGTTCCGAGGGGTATTTCCGTTATGGCTACACCTTC,CASSSEGYFRYGYTF,-,-,TRBJ1-2,TRBV27,15
TGTGCCAGCAGTGAAGGGGACAGGGTTAGCGAGCAGTACTTC,CASSEGDRVSEQYF,TRBD1,-,TRBJ2-7,TRBV2,14
TGCGCCAGCAGCTATCCTTCGAGCTCCTACGAGCAGTACTTC,CASSYPSSSYEQYF,-,few,TRBJ2-7,TRBV5-1,14
TGCGCCAGCAGCCCGGGGGTCAGGCGAATAAGTGGGACCCAGTACTTC,CASSPGVRRISGTQYF,-,-,TRBJ2-5,TRBV5-1,16
TGCAGTGCTAAGATTGGACAGCGGTACGAGCAGTACTTC,CSAKIGQRYEQYF,-,few,TRBJ2-7,TRBV20-1,13
TGTGCCAGCAGCGCCGGGTCCGCCTCTGGCACAGATACGCAGTATTTT,CASSAGSASGTDTQYF,-,few,TRBJ2-3,TRBV7-2,16
TGCGCCAGCAGCCAAGATTTAGGAGTCAGACAGCCCCAGCATTTT,CASSQDLGVRQPQHF,-,few,TRBJ1-5,TRBV4-1,15
TGTGCCAGCAGCGTACTGACTAGTAGCTCTGGGGCCAACGTCCTGACTTTC,CASSVLTSSSGANVLTF,-,-,TRBJ2-6,TRBV9,17
TGTGCCAGCAGCTTAGAACAGCGGGATATTTCGGATACGCAGTATTTT,CASSLEQRDISDTQYF,TRBD2,-,TRBJ2-3,TRBV7-2,16
TGTGCCAGCTCACCCCAGGAAGATACGACCGGGGAGCTGTTTTTT,CASSPQEDTTGELFF,-,-,TRBJ2-2,TRBV18,15
TGTGCCACCAGCAGAGTCCTTATGCGGGGATTGCACGAGCAGTACTTC,CATSRVLMRGLHEQYF,-,few,TRBJ2-7,TRBV15,16
TGTGCCAGCAGTGGTTCCGCAGGGAGCTCCTACAATGAGCAGTTCTTC,CASSGSAGSSYNEQFF,-,-,TRBJ2-1,TRBV25-1,16
TGCGCCAGCAGCGCGACCTCACTAGCGGGAGGCGCCTACAATGAGCAGTTCTTC,CASSATSLAGGAYNEQFF,TRBD2,-,TRBJ2-1,TRBV5-1,18
TGTGCCACCAGCAGAGCGCGCTTATTAGCCTACGAGCAGTACTTC,CATSRARLLAYEQYF,-,once,TRBJ2-7,TRBV15,15
TGTGCCAGCGGTAGGGGGATCATAAACACCGGGGAGCTGTTTTTT,CASGRGIINTGELFF,-,-,TRBJ2-2,TRBV12-3/TRBV12-4,15
TGCAGTGCTAGAGATGGGACTAGCGGGGGAAGCTCCTACAATGAGCAGTTCTTC,CSARDGTSGGSSYNEQFF,TRBD2,few,TRBJ2-1,TRBV20-1,18